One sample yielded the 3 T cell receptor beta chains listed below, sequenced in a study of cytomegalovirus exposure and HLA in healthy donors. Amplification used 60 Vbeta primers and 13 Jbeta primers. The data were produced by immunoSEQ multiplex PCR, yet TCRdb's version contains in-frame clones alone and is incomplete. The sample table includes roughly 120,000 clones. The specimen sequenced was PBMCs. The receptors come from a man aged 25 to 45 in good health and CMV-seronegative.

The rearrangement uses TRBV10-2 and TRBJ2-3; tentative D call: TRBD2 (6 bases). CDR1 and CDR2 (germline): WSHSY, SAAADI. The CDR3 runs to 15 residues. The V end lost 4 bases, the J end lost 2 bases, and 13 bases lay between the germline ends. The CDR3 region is CASSVASENTDTQYF. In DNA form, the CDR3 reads TGCGCCAGCAGTGTAGCTAGCGAAAACACAGATACGCAGTATTTT.

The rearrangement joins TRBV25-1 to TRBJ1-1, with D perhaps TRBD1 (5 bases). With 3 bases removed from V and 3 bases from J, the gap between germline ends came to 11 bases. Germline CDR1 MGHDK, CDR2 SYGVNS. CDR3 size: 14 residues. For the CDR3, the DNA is TGTGCCAGCAGTGATCTGGGGGGTTACACTGAAGCTTTCTTT. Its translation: CASSDLGGYTEAFF.

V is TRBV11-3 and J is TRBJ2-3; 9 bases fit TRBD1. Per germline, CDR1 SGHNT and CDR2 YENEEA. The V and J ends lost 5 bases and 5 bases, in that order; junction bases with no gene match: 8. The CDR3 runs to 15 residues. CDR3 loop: CASSPQTGGGDTQYF. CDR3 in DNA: TGTGCCAGCAGCCCGCAGACAGGGGGAGGAGATACGCAGTATTTT.